The count of the clone carrying this T cell receptor (beta chain) is one. Trimming removed 4 bases at V and 2 bases at J, with 4 bases between. Germline V gene lookup returns CDR1 SGHTS and CDR2 YDEGEE. The CDR3 totals 11 residues. This record belongs to a study of blood T cell repertoires in COVID-19. For the study at large: Sites in the United States, Italy and Spain provided acute and convalescent COVID-19 samples. PBMCs, B-cell-depleted T cells, or T cells were the source of the cDNA or gDNA that made up the material.

In the study's own analysis: Researchers report that nucleated cell counts were estimated from reference gene primer amplification. Sequenced by immunoSEQ multiplex PCR; TCRdb stores in-frame clones only, minus some. The V and J calls and the clone size are those of that table, but D and trimming were determined from the DNA. Of about 320,000 clones in the sample, approximately 89% are singletons; the top ten hold 1.5% to 2%. Seattle participants joined during active infection and were tracked over time. This receptor was identified in a woman in her twenties or thirties with COVID-19, enrolled during active disease. This chain links TRBV5-8 with TRBJ2-7, with D unclear. The sequencing sample was made of peripheral blood. In DNA, the CDR3 is TGTGCCAGCAGCCCAACCTACGAGCAGTACTTC. This codes for CASSPTYEQYF.